This T cell receptor beta chain was recovered during a study of T cell responses to AZD1222 COVID-19 vaccine. Generated by immunoSEQ multiplex PCR, the TCRdb table keeps only in-frame clones and is missing some. The sample shows 120,000 or so clones, more than 85% of them seen only once. For this clone: The antigen is unknown.

Points from the study as a whole: Clonal diversity was possibly underestimated, and white British individuals and females predominated among donors. Unmutated variant regions are reportedly targeted by nearly half of spike-specific TCRs. Of the AZD1222 recipients, only five or six were seropositive at baseline. When two AZD1222 doses had been given, Spike-specific TCR breadth and depth rose.

The CDR3 consists of 15 residues. The V gene's germline CDR1 is ENHRY and CDR2 SYGVKD. The V gene lost 6 bases and the J gene lost 5 bases, with 19 bases spanning the gap. The input for sequencing was peripheral blood, taken 28 days after the second AZD1222 dose. The receptor's source is an adult who received the AZD1222 COVID-19 vaccine. The rearrangement uses TRBV10-3 and TRBJ2-5, with D possibly being TRBD1 or TRBD2 (5 bases each). CDR3 DNA: TGTGCCATCAGGGCGTCCGGGACCCCCCCGGAGACCCAGTACTTC. Its translation is CAIRASGTPPETQYF.